This record covers a single TCR beta chain. Its target is not known. This specimen belongs to a study of cytomegalovirus exposure and HLA in healthy donors. Study results and limitations: Investigators reported approximately 150 TCR beta chains as tied to cytomegalovirus.

Germline values: CDR1 LNHDA, CDR2 SQIVND (reference sequence). The CDR3 length is 15 residues. V lost 0 bases and J 3 bases, leaving 9 bases between the germline ends. Libraries were prepared by immunoSEQ multiplex PCR; TCRdb keeps only in-frame clonotypes and omits some of them. The table records about 160,000 clones, about 89% of them present only once. Sequenced sample: PBMCs. V and J are TRBV19 and TRBJ1-5; TRBD1 might be the D (5 bases). This clonotype originated in a woman under 30 in good health and CMV-seropositive. DNA of the CDR3: TGTGCCAGTAGTATAGATGGGGGACTCAATCAGCCCCAGCATTTT. Residues: CASSIDGGLNQPQHF.